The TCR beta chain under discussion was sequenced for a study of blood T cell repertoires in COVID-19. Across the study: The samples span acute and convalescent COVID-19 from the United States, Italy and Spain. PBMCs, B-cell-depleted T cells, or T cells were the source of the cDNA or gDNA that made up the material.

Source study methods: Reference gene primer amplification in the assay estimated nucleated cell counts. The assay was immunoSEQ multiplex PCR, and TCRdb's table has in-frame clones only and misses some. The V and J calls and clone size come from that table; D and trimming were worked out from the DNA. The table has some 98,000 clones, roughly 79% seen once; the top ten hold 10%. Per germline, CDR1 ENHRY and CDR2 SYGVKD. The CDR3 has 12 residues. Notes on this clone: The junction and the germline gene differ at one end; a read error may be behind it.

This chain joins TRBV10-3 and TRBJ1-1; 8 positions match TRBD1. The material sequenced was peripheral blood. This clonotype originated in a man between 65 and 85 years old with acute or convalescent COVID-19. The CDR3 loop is CALRGRDTEAFF. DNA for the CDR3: TGTGCCCTCAGGGGGCGCGACACTGAAGCTTTCTTT.